This T cell receptor beta chain was recovered during a study of blood T cell repertoires in COVID-19. Study context: Material from acute and convalescent COVID-19 was sourced from the United States, Italy and Spain. Sample material is recorded as cDNA or gDNA derived from T cells, B-cell-depleted T cells, or PBMCs.

V was pared by 4 bases and J by 2 bases, with 16 bases between. Germline values: CDR1 SGHKS, CDR2 YYEKEE (reference sequence). The CDR3 is 16 residues long. In the original processing: The assay estimated nucleated cells by amplifying reference gene primers. TCRdb keeps only in-frame clones here, not all; method: immunoSEQ multiplex PCR. The V and J calls and clone size come from that table; D and trimming were worked out from the DNA. The data show 50,000 to 55,000 clones, 86% seen once. Sequencing used peripheral blood. The clonotype originates from an elderly man with acute or convalescent COVID-19. V and J are TRBV5-5 and TRBJ1-5; possible D gene TRBD1, 6 bases. The CDR3 protein is CASSADRSRGNQPQHF. Here the CDR3 DNA reads TGTGCCAGCAGCGCAGACAGGTCCCGGGGCAATCAGCCCCAGCATTTT.